Listed here are 22 T cell receptor beta chains from one sample, sequenced in a study of shared clonotypes between healthy human individuals. Method: immunoSEQ multiplex PCR; TCRdb's copy keeps in-frame clones and lacks some. The sample records roughly 2.1 million clones, 93% being singletons. CD8 cells classed as naive were CD45RO-negative and positively selected for CCR7, excluding terminally differentiated effector memory CD45RA+ cells. The sequenced sample consisted of naive CD8+ T cells from PBMCs. All receptors derive from a man aged 18 to 35 in good health. Some clones in this sample may be carry-over from other donors' samples.

The chain employs TRBV25-1 and TRBJ1-2, with D perhaps TRBD1 (5 bases). Germline values: CDR1 MGHDK, CDR2 SYGVNS. V was trimmed by 3 bases and J by 7 bases, leaving 27 bases between them. CDR3 length equals 18 residues. The CDR3 loop reads CASSDPRVPGRLDAGYTF. The CDR3 bases are TGTGCCAGCAGTGACCCACGGGTCCCGGGACGACTTGACGCTGGCTACACCTTC.

The chain has TRBV9 and TRBJ2-3; D gene ambiguous. The CDR3 extends over 14 amino acids. Looked up from germline, CDR1 is SGDLS and CDR2 is YYNGEE. V lost 4 bases to trimming and J lost 2 bases, with 11 bases between them. Written as DNA, the CDR3 is TGTGCCAGCAGCTATGGCGGAGTCACAGATACGCAGTATTTT. Protein sequence: CASSYGGVTDTQYF. Combining the CDR3 with reference TRBV9 and TRBJ2-3 gives the whole variable domain DSGVTQTPKHLITATGQRVTLRCSPRSGDLSVYWYQQSLDQGLQFLIQYYNGEERAKGNILERFSAQQFPDLHSELNLSSLELGDSALYFCASSYGGVTDTQYFGPGTRLTVL.

The CDR3 sequence is CASSPLTRSTDTQYF. CDR3 bases: TGCGCCAGCAGCCCTTTGACTAGGAGCACAGATACGCAGTATTTT. This sequence joins TRBV4-3 and TRBJ2-3; TRBD2 might be the D (6 bases). CDR1 is LGHNA, CDR2 YSLEER, per germline. The CDR3 runs 15 residues. The V and J ends lost 4 bases and 0 bases respectively, with 11 bases between them.

V usage is TRBV19 and J usage is TRBJ1-1; no clear D. The CDR3 has 10 residues. The V and J ends lost 7 bases and 2 bases respectively, with 2 bases between them. The V gene's germline CDR1 is LNHDA and CDR2 SQIVND (reference sequence). The CDR3 bases are TGTGCCAGTACCAACACTGAAGCTTTCTTT. Translated: CASTNTEAFF.

The CDR3 DNA reads TGTGCCAGCAGTTACGGCGGGAGGGCTTACGAGCAGTACTTC. Its translation is CASSYGGRAYEQYF. The V gene is TRBV6-6, the J gene TRBJ2-7, with 9 bases aligning to TRBD2. The germline V gene has CDR1 MNHNY and CDR2 SVGAGI (reference sequence). V lost 2 bases to trimming and J lost 4 bases; unmatched junction nucleotides: 3. CDR3 length equals 14 residues.

This sequence joins TRBV27 and TRBJ2-2; D may correspond to TRBD1 or TRBD2 (6 bases each). This CDR3 has 17 residues. Trimming removed 0 bases from V and 6 bases from J, with 17 bases in between. Germline loops: CDR1 MNHEY, CDR2 SMNVEV (reference sequence). The CDR3 coding sequence is TGTGCCAGCAGTTTATCTTGGGGGGCTGTAAGGGCCGGGGAGCTGTTTTTT. Translated: CASSLSWGAVRAGELFF.

The CDR3 here is CASSLSFSYNSPLHF. The DNA for the CDR3 is TGTGCCAGCAGCTTGAGCTTCAGCTATAATTCACCCCTCCACTTT. The chain has TRBV11-2 and TRBJ1-6; D gene uncertain. V dropped 3 bases and J dropped 3 bases, with 9 bases sitting between them. The germline gives CDR1 SGHAT, CDR2 FQNNGV. The CDR3 is made up of 15 amino acids.

The sample holds one count of this clone. The chain uses TRBV5-1 and TRBJ2-7; 8 bases align to TRBD2. This CDR3 is built from 15 residues. Unmatched junction bases numbered 7, after V lost 3 bases and J lost 2 bases. The germline V gene encodes CDR1 SGHRS and CDR2 YFSETQ. This CDR3 is CASSWVRAGAYEQYF. For the CDR3, the DNA is TGCGCCAGCAGCTGGGTAAGAGCGGGAGCCTACGAGCAGTACTTC.

J is TRBJ1-4 and V is TRBV11-2; D may be TRBD1 (6 bases). Germline V gene data show CDR1 as SGHAT and CDR2 as FQNNGV. Trimming pared 5 bases from V and 4 bases from J, leaving 14 bases between. The CDR3 extends over 15 amino acids. This chain's CDR3 is CASSPRQADNEKLFF. The CDR3 DNA is TGTGCCAGCAGCCCTCGACAGGCCGATAATGAAAAACTGTTTTTT.

The CDR3: CASSTAGTGGGRPYEQYF. The CDR3 DNA reads TGTGCCAGCAGTACTGCCGGGACAGGCGGCGGGAGACCCTACGAGCAGTACTTC. This chain links TRBV28 with TRBJ2-7; D perhaps matches TRBD1 (8 bases). This CDR3 has 18 residues. Germline CDR1 is MDHEN and CDR2 is SYDVKM. The V gene lost 5 bases and the J gene lost 2 bases, with 25 bases spanning the gap.

The gene calls are TRBV5-1 and TRBJ1-3; D not certain. Germline loops: CDR1 SGHRS, CDR2 YFSETQ. V dropped 0 bases and J dropped 4 bases, with 8 bases sitting between them. The CDR3 is 14 amino acids. The CDR3 nucleotides read TGCGCCAGCAGCTTGGCGGTTTCAGGAAACACCATATATTTT. This encodes CASSLAVSGNTIYF.

As for this clone: Other DNA sequences within the sample encode an identical CDR3. The rearrangement joins TRBV7-9 to TRBJ2-1; D unresolved. The CDR3 is 11 residues long. Germline-derived CDR1 and CDR2 are SEHNR and FQNEAQ (reference sequence). The V gene lost 4 bases and the J gene lost 6 bases, with 4 bases spanning the gap. The CDR3 coding sequence is TGTGCCAGCAGCTCGAGCAATGAGCAGTTCTTC. Residues: CASSSSNEQFF.

V gene TRBV28 combines with J gene TRBJ2-3; 13 positions agree with TRBD2. Losses at the gene ends were 4 bases for V and 6 bases for J; bases not matched to a gene: 7. Germline CDR1 reads MDHEN; CDR2 reads SYDVKM. The CDR3 spans 16 residues. CDR3 in amino acids: CASSSPGLAGVDTQYF. The CDR3 DNA follows: TGTGCCAGCAGTTCCCCAGGACTAGCGGGAGTGGATACGCAGTATTTT.

V usage is TRBV19 and J usage is TRBJ2-7, with no clear D. V gave up 5 bases and J gave up 0 bases, with 14 bases separating them. Germline V gene data show CDR1 as LNHDA and CDR2 as SQIVND (reference sequence). There are 15 residues in the CDR3. The chain's CDR3 is CASSLTSDGSYEQYF. The CDR3 DNA reads as TGTGCCAGTAGTCTGACGTCGGACGGCTCCTACGAGCAGTACTTC.

V and J are TRBV27 and TRBJ2-3; no clear D. The CDR3 is 15 residues long. Germline V lookup: CDR1 MNHEY, CDR2 SMNVEV (reference sequence). The ends were cut back, 7 bases at V and 4 bases at J, with 18 bases in the middle. CDR3 nucleotide sequence: TGTGCCAGCACGATCCGAATCAACACCCCAGATACGCAGTATTTT. It is translated as CASTIRINTPDTQYF.

This clone was observed a single time. The rearrangement uses TRBV28 and TRBJ2-3; D might be TRBD2 (5 bases). The germline V gene encodes CDR1 MDHEN and CDR2 SYDVKM. CDR3 length: 15 residues. Trimming removed 2 bases at V and 6 bases at J, with 15 bases between. The CDR3 is CASSLPLASPDTQYF. The CDR3 DNA sequence: TGTGCCAGCAGTTTACCGTTAGCGAGCCCCGATACGCAGTATTTT.

The chain is built from TRBV28 and TRBJ2-1; 15 bases align to TRBD2. Germline assignment: CDR1 MDHEN and CDR2 SYDVKM. The CDR3 totals 20 residues. The J segment lost 0 bases and the V segment lost 5 bases, leaving 11 bases of the junction unmatched. Here the CDR3 DNA reads TGTGCCAGCAGTCCTCGGACTAGCGGGAGGGGAATAGGCTCCTACAATGAGCAGTTCTTC. Protein product: CASSPRTSGRGIGSYNEQFF.

This clone has a single count. The CDR3 sequence: CSVDRTSLLNEQFF. The CDR3 nucleotides read TGCAGCGTCGATCGGACTAGCCTTCTCAATGAGCAGTTCTTC. The genes are TRBV29-1 and TRBJ2-1; 8 bases are a match to TRBD2. This CDR3 comprises 14 residues. The J segment lost 6 bases and the V segment lost 6 bases, leaving 10 bases of the junction unmatched. Germline assignment: CDR1 SQVTM and CDR2 ANQGSEA.

This clone showed up just a few times. The V call is TRBV7-8, the J call TRBJ1-3; 8 bases agree with TRBD1. CDR3 length: 15 amino acids. V gave up 5 bases and J gave up 4 bases; unmatched junction bases: 7. The germline V gene has CDR1 SGHVS and CDR2 FQNEAQ. CDR3 coding DNA: TGTGCCAGCAGCACCGGGACAGGCTACGGAAACACCATATATTTT. Protein product: CASSTGTGYGNTIYF.

The genes are TRBV14 and TRBJ1-1; D may be TRBD1 (5 bases). Germline CDR1 is SGHDN and CDR2 is FVKESK. Trimming shortened V by 0 bases and J by 0 bases, and 11 bases separated the two germline ends. The CDR3 has 16 amino acids. The CDR3: CASSQDDQGMNTEAFF. CDR3 DNA sequence: TGTGCCAGCAGCCAAGATGATCAGGGAATGAACACTGAAGCTTTCTTT. Drawing the rest from reference TRBV14 and TRBJ1-1, the complete variable domain is EAGVTQFPSHSVIEKGQTVTLRCDPISGHDNLYWYRRVMGKEIKFLLHFVKESKQDESGMPNNRFLAERTGGTYSTLKVQPAELEDSGVYFCASSQDDQGMNTEAFFGQGTRLTVV.

CDR3 coding DNA: TGTGCCAGCGGCCCCCGGGGGCTCAAAAACATTCAGTACTTC. Protein: CASGPRGLKNIQYF. J is TRBJ2-4 and V is TRBV27, with D perhaps given as TRBD1 or TRBD2 (6 bases each). This CDR3 is built from 14 residues. The germline V gene encodes CDR1 MNHEY and CDR2 SMNVEV (reference sequence). The germline V and J ends were trimmed by 8 bases and 3 bases, with 14 bases remaining between them.

The V call is TRBV7-9, the J call TRBJ1-5, with D possibly being TRBD1 (6 bases). This CDR3 spans 16 amino acids. Germline-derived CDR1 and CDR2 are SEHNR and FQNEAQ (reference sequence). Trimming pared 5 bases from V and 0 bases from J, leaving 14 bases between. CDR3 nucleotide sequence: TGTGCCAGCAGCCTCTCCGGGACACCTAGCAATCAGCCCCAGCATTTT. It encodes CASSLSGTPSNQPQHF.